Given below is one T cell receptor beta chain in context. Its antigen remains unidentified. These data belong to a study of cytomegalovirus exposure and HLA in healthy donors. Findings and limits, study-wide: One later analysis, an examination of the 90 to 150 validation repertoires, found that first-cohort TCR clusters tended to co-occur in them.

Sequencing used immunoSEQ multiplex PCR; TCRdb keeps in-frame clones, though not all of them. The table lists some 170,000 clones, 96% of them singletons. The clonotype comes from a woman aged 18-29 years in good health and CMV-seronegative. Material for sequencing was PBMCs.

CDR3 nucleotide sequence: TGTGCCAGCAGCTCCCAGGGGAATGAGCAGTACTTC. Translating gives CASSSQGNEQYF. V usage is TRBV7-3 and J usage is TRBJ2-7; D is perhaps TRBD1 (6 bases). The CDR3 has 12 residues. With 4 bases removed from V and 7 bases from J, the gap between germline ends came to 11 bases. Germline CDR1 and CDR2: SGHTA and FQGTGA.